This TCR beta chain came from a study of blood T cells in healthy people across ages. Primers used in a second PCR of roughly 7 to 12 cycles were a sample-barcoded 5' primer and a J-beta primer mix. TCRdb called the 5' RACE reads again in MiXCR, with one record for every CDR3 protein. Counted here are around 1.5 million distinct CDR3 sequences, 30% to 35% occurring once; the ten biggest clones make up over 9%. Study-level results: Because donor CMV status was unknown, expanded clonotype changes were possibly confounded.

V was trimmed by 1 base and J by 6 bases, leaving 16 bases between them. The CDR3 is made up of 15 amino acids. The germline CDR1 and CDR2 sequences are SEHNR and FQNEAQ (reference sequence). The table lists this clonotype with many counts. Its antigen is not identified. Sequencing used blood. The chain is built from TRBV7-9 and TRBJ2-7, with D possibly being TRBD1 or TRBD2 (5 bases each). The clonotype originates from a woman aged 25-40 years in good health. The CDR3 sequence is CASSLGRGGGLEQYF. In DNA form, the CDR3 reads TGTGCCAGCAGCTTAGGTAGGGGTGGAGGTCTCGAGCAGTACTTC.